The next 31 T cell receptor beta chains were all read from a single sample in a study of CD8 T cells in Susac syndrome. RNA in amounts of roughly 0.45 to 1 ug was reverse transcribed with random hexamers. TCRdb reprocessed the immunoSEQ multiplex PCR reads via MiXCR and lists one record per CDR3 protein. The table records approximately 220,000 distinct CDR3 sequences, approximately 95% of them present only once. The sequenced sample consisted of CD4+ T cells from PBMCs. The receptors were sampled from a human donor with multiple sclerosis.

This chain connects TRBV3-1 to TRBJ1-3; D is unresolved. The CDR3 spans 15 residues. Trimming left V 4 bases short and J 0 bases short, with 10 bases between. Germline values: CDR1 LGHDT, CDR2 YNNKEL (reference sequence). CDR3 residues: CASSPQRDSGNTIYF. In nucleotides, the CDR3 is TGTGCCAGCAGCCCCCAGCGGGACTCTGGAAACACCATATATTTT.

CDR3 nucleotides: TGTGCCAGCAGCTTAGCTGGATCGTTCGGGGGCGAGCAGTACTTC. It yields the protein CASSLAGSFGGEQYF. V is TRBV7-9 and J is TRBJ2-7, with D tentatively TRBD2 (6 bases). Trimming removed 0 bases from V and 6 bases from J, with 15 bases in between. Germline CDR1 SEHNR, CDR2 FQNEAQ (reference sequence). CDR3 length: 15 residues.

A single count supports this clonotype. The rearrangement joins TRBV7-2 to TRBJ1-1; TRBD1 is a possible D gene (5 bases). From germline, CDR1 is SGHTA and CDR2 FQGNSA. This CDR3 region has 15 residues. The V end was cut by 8 bases, the J end by 0 bases, with 16 bases between. CDR3 DNA: TGTGCCAGCGGACGGGAAGGGGCAATGAACACTGAAGCTTTCTTT. Translated: CASGREGAMNTEAFF.

The genes are TRBV19 and TRBJ1-5; no definite D call. CDR3 length: 15 amino acids. V lost 6 bases and J 1 base, leaving 13 bases between the germline ends. Germline CDR1 and CDR2: LNHDA and SQIVND (reference sequence). CDR3 region: CASSRSHLSNQPQHF. In DNA, the CDR3 is TGTGCCAGTAGCCGTTCCCATCTCAGCAATCAGCCCCAGCATTTT.

The J gene is TRBJ2-2, the V gene TRBV29-1; 8 bases agree with TRBD2. V was clipped by 2 bases and J by 1 base; unmatched bases: 6. Germline CDR1 is SQVTM and CDR2 is ANQGSEA. The CDR3 length is 16 residues. DNA of the CDR3: TGCAGCGTTGAAACTTATCTAGCGGGGAACACCGGGGAGCTGTTTTTT. This codes for CSVETYLAGNTGELFF.

The chain employs TRBV9 and TRBJ1-4; TRBD1 matches at 8 bases. The length of the CDR3 is 14 residues. V was clipped by 2 bases and J by 6 bases; unmatched bases: 3. CDR1 is SGDLS and CDR2 is YYNGEE in the germline V gene. CDR3 protein: CASSVAGGDEKLFF. DNA of the CDR3: TGTGCCAGCAGCGTGGCAGGGGGCGATGAAAAACTGTTTTTT.

V usage is TRBV20-1 and J usage is TRBJ1-4, with unresolved D. The CDR3 covers 14 residues. Germline V CDR1 and CDR2: DFQATT, SNEGSKA (reference sequence). The germline V and J ends were trimmed by 6 bases and 4 bases, with 15 bases remaining between them. In nucleotides, the CDR3 is TGCAGTGCCCGTCCCCCACAGTATAATGAAAAACTGTTTTTT. It translates to CSARPPQYNEKLFF.

This clonotype was seen just once. The chain joins TRBV27 to TRBJ2-6; the D is unclear. Germline V gene sequence: CDR1 MNHEY, CDR2 SMNVEV (reference sequence). The CDR3 runs to 13 residues. Trimming took off 8 bases at V and 3 bases at J, with 8 bases between the two ends. CDR3 residues: CASASFGANVLTF. As DNA, the CDR3 is TGTGCCAGCGCATCGTTTGGGGCCAACGTCCTGACTTTC. Looking up the rest from reference TRBV27 and TRBJ2-6 gives the full variable domain: EAQVTQNPRYLITVTGKKLTVTCSQNMNHEYMSWYRQDPGLGLRQIYYSMNVEVTDKGDVPEGYKVSRKEKRNFPLILESPSPNQTSLYFCASASFGANVLTFGAGSRLTVL.

This sequence joins TRBV3-1 and TRBJ2-7; 8 nucleotides agree with TRBD1. The CDR3 contains 15 residues. Unmatched junction bases numbered 9, after V lost 3 bases and J lost 5 bases. Looked up from germline, CDR1 is LGHDT and CDR2 is YNNKEL (reference sequence). The CDR3 sequence: CASSQRTGFLHEQYF. In DNA form, the CDR3 reads TGTGCCAGCAGCCAGCGGACAGGGTTTCTCCACGAGCAGTACTTC.

The V gene is TRBV9, the J gene TRBJ2-2; D gene unclear. V lost 4 bases, J lost 6 bases, and 10 bases lay in between. The CDR3 has 13 amino acids. CDR1 is SGDLS, CDR2 YYNGEE, per germline. The CDR3, as DNA: TGTGCCAGCAGCCCGGGTTGGGCCGGGGAGCTGTTTTTT. Residues: CASSPGWAGELFF.

The genes are TRBV6-6 and TRBJ2-5; D unclear. V was clipped by 6 bases and J by 3 bases, with 11 bases between them. The germline V gene encodes CDR1 MNHNY and CDR2 SVGAGI (reference sequence). The CDR3 has 13 residues. DNA of the CDR3: TGTGCCAGCAGCTGGGAAGGAGAAGAGACCCAGTACTTC. It specifies CASSWEGEETQYF.

This chain connects TRBV20-1 to TRBJ2-5; TRBD2 aligns across 7 bases. This CDR3 region has 13 residues. Germline V gene sequence: CDR1 DFQATT, CDR2 SNEGSKA (reference sequence). Losses at the gene ends were 5 bases for V and 5 bases for J; bases not matched to a gene: 8. Here the CDR3 reads CSADDFGGETQYF. The DNA for the CDR3 is TGCAGTGCTGATGACTTCGGGGGGGAGACCCAGTACTTC.

The chain carries TRBV30 and TRBJ2-1; 10 positions agree with TRBD1. The V and J ends lost 0 bases and 7 bases, in that order; junction bases with no gene match: 6. The CDR3 spans 15 residues. Germline V gives CDR1 GTSNPN, CDR2 SVGIG (reference sequence). The CDR3 region is CAWSVGDRGRNEQFF. CDR3 DNA sequence: TGTGCCTGGAGTGTAGGGGACAGGGGTCGGAATGAGCAGTTCTTC.

This clonotype was detected once. This sequence joins TRBV6-6 and TRBJ2-7; weak D call: TRBD1 (5 bases). The germline V gene has CDR1 MNHNY and CDR2 SVGAGI (reference sequence). V was pared by 6 bases and J by 5 bases, with 17 bases between. This CDR3 has 14 residues. The CDR3 region is CASSKGSESHEQYF. The CDR3 region has the DNA TGTGCCAGCAGCAAGGGGTCTGAATCCCACGAGCAGTACTTC.

The chain has TRBV3-1 and TRBJ2-1; D is perhaps TRBD1 (6 bases). Germline V gives CDR1 LGHDT, CDR2 YNNKEL (reference sequence). Trimming took off 4 bases at V and 5 bases at J, with 12 bases between the two ends. The CDR3 length is 14 residues. The DNA for the CDR3 is TGTGCCAGCAGCCTCCAGGGGCAGAACAATGAGCAGTTCTTC. This sequence encodes CASSLQGQNNEQFF.

This chain connects TRBV11-3 to TRBJ2-5; D might be TRBD1 (6 bases). The CDR3 runs 14 residues. The V gene's germline CDR1 is SGHNT and CDR2 YENEEA. V was cut by 2 bases and J by 5 bases, with 12 bases left in between. CDR3 amino acids: CASSLIGGHETQYF. Written as DNA, the CDR3 is TGTGCCAGCAGCTTAATAGGGGGTCACGAGACCCAGTACTTC.

This chain connects TRBV30 to TRBJ2-1, with D perhaps assigned TRBD1 or TRBD2 (5 bases each). The CDR3 has 16 residues. Per the germline V gene, CDR1 is GTSNPN and CDR2 is SVGIG (reference sequence). With 1 base removed from V and 4 bases from J, the gap between germline ends came to 17 bases. CDR3 residues: CAWSGDGLGRYNEQFF. CDR3 bases: TGTGCCTGGAGTGGGGACGGCCTCGGAAGGTACAATGAGCAGTTCTTC.

In its sample, this clonotype was seen once. The chain employs TRBV30 and TRBJ2-2, with TRBD2 as a possible D gene (5 bases). V was pared by 4 bases and J by 5 bases, with 17 bases between. Per the germline V gene, CDR1 is GTSNPN and CDR2 is SVGIG (reference sequence). The CDR3 is 15 residues long. CDR3 amino acids: CAWNTYSGNTGELFF. Written as DNA, the CDR3 is TGTGCCTGGAATACTTACTCGGGGAATACCGGGGAGCTGTTTTTT.

The genes are TRBV29-1 and TRBJ2-3; no firm D call. Trimming cost V 6 bases and J 1 base, with 11 bases left between them. Germline-derived CDR1 and CDR2 are SQVTM and ANQGSEA. This CDR3 spans 13 amino acids. CDR3 protein: CSVRLGGTDTQYF. The CDR3 region has the DNA TGCAGCGTACGGCTGGGTGGCACAGATACGCAGTATTTT.

This clonotype was counted a few times. The chain has TRBV7-8 and TRBJ1-2; 7 bases are shared with TRBD1. Looked up from germline, CDR1 is SGHVS and CDR2 is FQNEAQ. Unmatched junction bases numbered 6, after V lost 5 bases and J lost 9 bases. CDR3 length equals 12 residues. The chain's CDR3 is CASSPTTGRYTF. CDR3 nucleotides: TGTGCCAGCAGCCCGACGACAGGGCGCTACACCTTC.

CDR3 sequence (DNA): TGTGCCAGCAGCCAAGAAGCAGGACAGGGGCATCAGCCCCAGCATTTT. This sequence encodes CASSQEAGQGHQPQHF. The chain joins TRBV4-2 to TRBJ1-5; 9 bases line up with TRBD1. Germline V gives CDR1 LGHNA, CDR2 YNFKEQ. The V segment lost 0 bases and the J segment 5 bases; nucleotides outside the gene matches: 5. The CDR3 covers 16 residues.

The rearrangement joins TRBV5-6 to TRBJ1-2; D may be TRBD1 (6 bases). V was pared by 7 bases and J by 4 bases, with 17 bases between. This CDR3 region has 14 residues. CDR1 is SGHDT, CDR2 YYEEEE, per germline. The CDR3 bases are TGTGCCAGCCTGCCGACGGGACAAGTCTATGGCTACACCTTC. Residues: CASLPTGQVYGYTF.

This clonotype was counted a single time. This rearrangement joins TRBV20-1 to TRBJ2-1, with 12 nucleotides matching TRBD2. V lost 5 bases to trimming and J lost 4 bases; unmatched junction nucleotides: 3. Germline V gene sequence: CDR1 DFQATT, CDR2 SNEGSKA (reference sequence). The CDR3 is 14 amino acids. DNA for the CDR3: TGCAGTGCTCGGACTAGCGGGGCATACAATGAGCAGTTCTTC. Translated: CSARTSGAYNEQFF.

The chain is built from TRBV29-1 and TRBJ2-3; the D gene is possibly TRBD1 (6 bases). The CDR3 is 13 amino acids. The V gene lost 6 bases and the J gene lost 3 bases, with 13 bases spanning the gap. CDR1 is SQVTM, CDR2 ANQGSEA, per germline. The CDR3 nucleotides are TGCAGCGTCAGGACAGACTTAACAGATACGCAGTATTTT. Residues: CSVRTDLTDTQYF.

This rearrangement joins TRBV30 to TRBJ1-6; tentative D call: TRBD1 (6 bases). Germline CDR1 and CDR2: GTSNPN and SVGIG (reference sequence). This CDR3 has 13 residues. Trimming removed 6 bases from V and 8 bases from J, with 14 bases in between. CDR3 sequence: CACSRDIDSPLHF. The CDR3 nucleotides read TGTGCCTGCTCCCGGGACATCGATTCACCCCTCCACTTT.

The gene calls are TRBV19 and TRBJ1-2; D not resolved. The ends were cut back, 11 bases at V and 3 bases at J, with 22 bases in the middle. Germline-derived CDR1 and CDR2 are LNHDA and SQIVND (reference sequence). The CDR3 sequence is 15 residues long. CDR3 DNA: TGTGCCTCCCGCCCGCAGGCCCTAAGGCACTATGGCTACACCTTC. Residues: CASRPQALRHYGYTF.

The CDR3 loop is CASSREGILGGNTIYF. The CDR3 DNA reads as TGTGCCAGCAGTCGAGAGGGGATCCTTGGAGGAAACACCATATATTTT. The chain recombines TRBV14 with TRBJ1-3; D possibly corresponds to TRBD1 (5 bases). This CDR3 contains 16 residues. The V gene lost 6 bases and the J gene lost 4 bases, with 19 bases spanning the gap. Germline V gene data show CDR1 as SGHDN and CDR2 as FVKESK.

This chain connects TRBV7-2 to TRBJ2-5; 8 bases match TRBD1. Germline CDR1 and CDR2: SGHTA and FQGNSA. V was pared by 5 bases and J by 5 bases, with 10 bases of the junction left unmatched. There are 15 residues in the CDR3. The chain's CDR3 is CASSPRTGIGETQYF. CDR3 DNA: TGTGCCAGCAGCCCACGGACAGGGATCGGGGAGACCCAGTACTTC.

J is TRBJ1-1 and V is TRBV20-1; tentative D call: TRBD1 (6 bases). Germline CDR1 is DFQATT and CDR2 is SNEGSKA (reference sequence). V was cut by 2 bases and J by 0 bases, with 13 bases left in between. This CDR3 has 15 amino acids. As DNA, the CDR3 is TGCAGTGCTAGACCTACCGGGACACTGAACACTGAAGCTTTCTTT. Its protein is CSARPTGTLNTEAFF.

The chain couples TRBV30 to TRBJ2-7, with D uncertain. The V and J ends lost 0 bases and 5 bases respectively, with 8 bases between them. The CDR3 is 12 residues long. Germline V CDR1 and CDR2: GTSNPN, SVGIG (reference sequence). This CDR3 reads CAWSVPEDEQYV. CDR3 DNA sequence: TGTGCCTGGAGTGTACCCGAAGACGAGCAGTACGTC.

This sequence joins TRBV7-2 and TRBJ2-7; D is unclear. The CDR3 has 15 amino acids. The ends were cut back, 4 bases at V and 2 bases at J, with 15 bases in the middle. Germline-derived CDR1 and CDR2 are SGHTA and FQGNSA. Written as DNA, the CDR3 is TGTGCCAGCAGCTGGGGTTTAGGGAATGCCTACGAGCAGTACTTC. Amino acids: CASSWGLGNAYEQYF. Full variable domain (outside the CDR3, taken from reference TRBV7-2 and TRBJ2-7): GAGVSQSPSNKVTEKGKDVELRCDPISGHTALYWYRQSLGQGLEFLIYFQGNSAPDKSGLPSDRFSAERTGGSVSTLTIQRTQQEDSAVYLCASSWGLGNAYEQYFGPGTRLTVT.